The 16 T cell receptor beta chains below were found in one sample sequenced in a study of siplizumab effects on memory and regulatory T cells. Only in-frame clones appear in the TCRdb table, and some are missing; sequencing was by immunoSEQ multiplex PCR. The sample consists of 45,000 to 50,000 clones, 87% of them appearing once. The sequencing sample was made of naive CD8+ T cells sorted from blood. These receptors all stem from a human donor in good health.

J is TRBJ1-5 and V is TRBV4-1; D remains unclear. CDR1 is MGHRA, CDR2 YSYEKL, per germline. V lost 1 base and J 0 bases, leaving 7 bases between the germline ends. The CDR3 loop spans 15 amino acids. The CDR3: CASSQAQVSNQPQHF. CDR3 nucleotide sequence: TGCGCCAGCAGCCAAGCTCAGGTTAGCAATCAGCCCCAGCATTTT.

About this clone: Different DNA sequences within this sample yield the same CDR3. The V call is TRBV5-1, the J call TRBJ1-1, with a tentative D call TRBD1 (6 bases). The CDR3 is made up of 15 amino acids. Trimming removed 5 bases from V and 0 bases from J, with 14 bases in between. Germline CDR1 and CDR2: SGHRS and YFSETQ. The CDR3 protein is CASSRKQGMNTEAFF. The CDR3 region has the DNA TGCGCCAGCAGTAGGAAACAGGGCATGAACACTGAAGCTTTCTTT.

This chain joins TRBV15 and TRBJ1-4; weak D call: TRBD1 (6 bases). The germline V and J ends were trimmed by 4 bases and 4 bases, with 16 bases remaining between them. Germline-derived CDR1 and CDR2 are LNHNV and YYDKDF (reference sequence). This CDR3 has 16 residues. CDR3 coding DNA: TGTGCCACCAGCACAACAGGGCACGGGAGTAATGAAAAACTGTTTTTT. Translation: CATSTTGHGSNEKLFF.

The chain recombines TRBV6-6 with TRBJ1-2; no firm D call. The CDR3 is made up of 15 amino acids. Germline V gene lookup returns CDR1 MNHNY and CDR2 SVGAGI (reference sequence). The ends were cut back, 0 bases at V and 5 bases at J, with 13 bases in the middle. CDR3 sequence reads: CASSYSSLSPYGYTF. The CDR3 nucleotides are TGTGCCAGCAGTTACTCCTCTCTATCCCCATATGGCTACACCTTC.

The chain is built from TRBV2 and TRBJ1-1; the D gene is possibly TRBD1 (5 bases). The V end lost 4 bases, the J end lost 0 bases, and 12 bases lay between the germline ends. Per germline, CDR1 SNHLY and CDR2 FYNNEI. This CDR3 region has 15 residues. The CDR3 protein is CASSAWKGMNTEAFF. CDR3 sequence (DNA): TGTGCCAGCAGTGCATGGAAGGGGATGAACACTGAAGCTTTCTTT.

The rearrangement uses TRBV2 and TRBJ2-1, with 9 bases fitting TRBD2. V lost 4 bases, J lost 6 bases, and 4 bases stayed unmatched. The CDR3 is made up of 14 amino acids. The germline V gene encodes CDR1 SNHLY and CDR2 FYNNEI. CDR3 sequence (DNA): TGTGCCAGCAGTGTGAGCGGGGGGTTCAATGAGCAGTTCTTC. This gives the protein CASSVSGGFNEQFF.

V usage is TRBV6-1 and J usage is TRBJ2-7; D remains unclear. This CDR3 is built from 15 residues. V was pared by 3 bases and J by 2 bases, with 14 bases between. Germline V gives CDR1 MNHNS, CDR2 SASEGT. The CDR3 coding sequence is TGTGCCAGCAGTGATTTGGCCCTTTGGACCTACGAGCAGTACTTC. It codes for CASSDLALWTYEQYF.

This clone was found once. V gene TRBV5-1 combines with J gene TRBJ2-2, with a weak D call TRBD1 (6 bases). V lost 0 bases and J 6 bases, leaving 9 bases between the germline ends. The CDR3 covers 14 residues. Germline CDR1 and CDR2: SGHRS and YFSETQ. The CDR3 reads CASSLAEGAGELFF. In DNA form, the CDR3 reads TGCGCCAGCAGCTTGGCCGAGGGGGCCGGGGAGCTGTTTTTT. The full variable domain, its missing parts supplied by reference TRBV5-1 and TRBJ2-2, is KAGVTQTPRYLIKTRGQQVTLSCSPISGHRSVSWYQQTPGQGLQFLFEYFSETQRNKGNFPGRFSGRQFSNSRSEMNVSTLELGDSALYLCASSLAEGAGELFFGEGSRLTVL.

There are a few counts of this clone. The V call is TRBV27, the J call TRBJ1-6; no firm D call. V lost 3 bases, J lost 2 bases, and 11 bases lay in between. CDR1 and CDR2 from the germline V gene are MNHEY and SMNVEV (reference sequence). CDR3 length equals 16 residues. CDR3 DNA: TGTGCCAGCAGTTTTGGGCTCCCACCCTATAATTCACCCCTCCACTTT. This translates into CASSFGLPPYNSPLHF.

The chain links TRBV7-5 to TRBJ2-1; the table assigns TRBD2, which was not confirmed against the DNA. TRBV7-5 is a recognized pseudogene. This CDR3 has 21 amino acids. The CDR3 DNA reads TGTGCCAGAAGCTTAGATTCGGAGCGGGAGATCGGTGTTGATTCCTACAATGAGCAGTTCTTC. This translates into CARSLDSEREIGVDSYNEQFF.

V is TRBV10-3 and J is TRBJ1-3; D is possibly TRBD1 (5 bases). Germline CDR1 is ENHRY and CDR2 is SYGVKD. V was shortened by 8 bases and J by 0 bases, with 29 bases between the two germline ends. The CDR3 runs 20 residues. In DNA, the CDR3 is TGTGCCATCGTGTACCAACCGGGACTAAGGGTTATAGGCTCTGGAAACACCATATATTTT. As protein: CAIVYQPGLRVIGSGNTIYF.

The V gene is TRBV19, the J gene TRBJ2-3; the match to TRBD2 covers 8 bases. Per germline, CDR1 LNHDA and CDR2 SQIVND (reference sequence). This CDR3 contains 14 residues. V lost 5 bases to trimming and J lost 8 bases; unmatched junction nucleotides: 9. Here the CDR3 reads CASSSGGGFPTQYF. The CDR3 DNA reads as TGTGCCAGTAGTTCGGGGGGGGGCTTCCCTACGCAGTATTTT.

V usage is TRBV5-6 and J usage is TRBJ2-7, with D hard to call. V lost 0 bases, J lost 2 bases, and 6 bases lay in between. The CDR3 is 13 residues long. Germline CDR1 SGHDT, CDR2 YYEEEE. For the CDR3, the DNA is TGTGCCAGCAGCTTGGGCACCACCTACGAGCAGTACTTC. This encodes CASSLGTTYEQYF.

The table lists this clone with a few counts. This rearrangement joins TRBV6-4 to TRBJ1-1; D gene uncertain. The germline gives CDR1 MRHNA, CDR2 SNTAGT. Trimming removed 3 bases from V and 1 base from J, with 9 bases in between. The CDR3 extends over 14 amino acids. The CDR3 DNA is TGTGCCAGCAGTGAGTCTCCCGGGAACACTGAAGCTTTCTTT. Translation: CASSESPGNTEAFF.

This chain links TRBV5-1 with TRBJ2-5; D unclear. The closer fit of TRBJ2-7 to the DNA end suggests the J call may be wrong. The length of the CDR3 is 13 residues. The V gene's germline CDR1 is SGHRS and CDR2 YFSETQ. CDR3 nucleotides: TGCGCCAGCAGCTGGGCCGCCTCCTACGAGCAGTACTTC. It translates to CASSWAASYEQYF.

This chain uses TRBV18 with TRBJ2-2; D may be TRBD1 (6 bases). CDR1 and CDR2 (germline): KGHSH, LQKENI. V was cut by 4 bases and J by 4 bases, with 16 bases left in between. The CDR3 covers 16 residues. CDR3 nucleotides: TGTGCCAGCTCACTCTACTTACAGGGTCCCACCGGGGAGCTGTTTTTT. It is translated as CASSLYLQGPTGELFF.